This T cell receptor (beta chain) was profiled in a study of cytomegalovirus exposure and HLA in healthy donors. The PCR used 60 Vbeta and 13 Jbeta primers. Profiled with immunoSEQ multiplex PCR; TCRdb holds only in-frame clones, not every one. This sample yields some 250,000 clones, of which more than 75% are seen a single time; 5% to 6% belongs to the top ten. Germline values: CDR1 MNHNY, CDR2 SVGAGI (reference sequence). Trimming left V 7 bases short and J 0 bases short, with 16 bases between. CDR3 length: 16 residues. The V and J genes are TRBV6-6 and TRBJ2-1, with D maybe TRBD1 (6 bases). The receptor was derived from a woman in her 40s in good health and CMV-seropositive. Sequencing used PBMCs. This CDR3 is CASTPGDIPSYNEQFF. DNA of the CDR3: TGTGCCAGCACCCCAGGGGACATCCCCTCCTACAATGAGCAGTTCTTC.